These T cell receptor beta chains were read from a single sample in a study of cytomegalovirus exposure and HLA in healthy donors. Profiling relied on immunoSEQ multiplex PCR, and the TCRdb table lists in-frame clones only, not all of them. The data show tens of thousands of clones, around 81% seen once. The sequencing sample was made of PBMCs. The receptors here all came from a woman in her 40s in good health and CMV-seronegative. Each CDR3 is given with its conserved first and last residue. The D gene is left open where the match is weak. Not every row has a clone size; where given, it reads once, few, many or a size class.

V gene: TRBV9
J gene: TRBJ1-2
D gene: -
clone size: -
CDR3 protein: CASSSAQGGYGYTF
CDR3 DNA: TGTGCCAGCAGCTCGGCGCAGGGAGGCTATGGCTACACCTTC

V gene: TRBV9
J gene: TRBJ1-2
D gene: -
clone size: few
CDR3 protein: CASSEGGGLGYGYTF
CDR3 DNA: TGTGCCAGCAGCGAGGGGGGGGGTCTTGGCTATGGCTACACCTTC

V gene: TRBV11-1
J gene: TRBJ2-7
D gene: TRBD1
clone size: -
CDR3 protein: CASSHTDRGQGYEQYF
CDR3 DNA: TGTGCCAGCAGTCATACCGACCGGGGACAGGGCTACGAGCAGTACTTC

V gene: TRBV4-3
J gene: TRBJ2-2
D gene: TRBD1
clone size: -
CDR3 protein: CASTPGQDTGELFF
CDR3 DNA: TGCGCCAGCACCCCGGGACAGGACACCGGGGAGCTGTTTTTT

V gene: TRBV14
J gene: TRBJ1-4
D gene: TRBD1
clone size: -
CDR3 protein: CASSPRTGVTTANEKLFF
CDR3 DNA: TGTGCCAGCAGCCCCAGGACAGGGGTAACAACAGCTAATGAAAAACTGTTTTTT

V gene: TRBV2
J gene: TRBJ2-7
D gene: TRBD1
clone size: -
CDR3 protein: CASSGAGTGFYEQYF
CDR3 DNA: TGTGCCAGCAGTGGGGCCGGGACAGGGTTCTACGAGCAGTACTTC

V gene: TRBV28
J gene: TRBJ1-1
D gene: -
clone size: once
CDR3 protein: CASSLSPGRTEAFF
CDR3 DNA: TGTGCCAGCAGTTTATCCCCGGGAAGGACTGAAGCTTTCTTT

V gene: TRBV7-3
J gene: TRBJ2-3
D gene: -
clone size: -
CDR3 protein: CASSIFGTDTQYF
CDR3 DNA: TGTGCCAGCAGCATATTTGGCACAGATACGCAGTATTTT

V gene: TRBV27
J gene: TRBJ1-1
D gene: -
clone size: -
CDR3 protein: CASSLGPPGSGYTEAFF
CDR3 DNA: TGTGCCAGCAGTTTAGGTCCCCCGGGCAGCGGATACACTGAAGCTTTCTTT

V gene: TRBV4-2
J gene: TRBJ1-5
D gene: TRBD1
clone size: -
CDR3 protein: CASSQGQGEGQPQHF
CDR3 DNA: TGTGCCAGCAGCCAAGGACAGGGTGAGGGTCAGCCCCAGCATTTT

V gene: TRBV15
J gene: TRBJ2-3
D gene: -
clone size: -
CDR3 protein: CATSRSTATDTQYF
CDR3 DNA: TGTGCCACCAGCAGGTCGACAGCTACAGATACGCAGTATTTT

V gene: TRBV6-1
J gene: TRBJ1-2
D gene: -
clone size: -
CDR3 protein: CASSEATDVEGYTF
CDR3 DNA: TGTGCCAGCAGTGAAGCGACAGACGTGGAGGGCTACACCTTC

V gene: TRBV9
J gene: TRBJ1-6
D gene: -
clone size: -
CDR3 protein: CASSRLSGSGNSPLHF
CDR3 DNA: TGTGCCAGCAGCCGGCTTTCGGGATCAGGCAATTCACCCCTCCACTTT

V gene: TRBV7-6
J gene: TRBJ2-5
D gene: TRBD1
clone size: once
CDR3 protein: CASSSRDRVETQYF
CDR3 DNA: TGTGCCAGCAGCTCCCGGGACAGGGTTGAGACCCAGTACTTC

V gene: TRBV7-6
J gene: TRBJ2-6
D gene: TRBD2
clone size: few
CDR3 protein: CASSRTRGGGANVLTF
CDR3 DNA: TGTGCCAGCAGCAGGACTAGGGGCGGTGGGGCCAACGTCCTGACTTTC

V gene: TRBV6-1
J gene: TRBJ1-2
D gene: TRBD1
clone size: -
CDR3 protein: CATRDSPNYGYTF
CDR3 DNA: TGTGCCACCCGGGACAGCCCTAACTATGGCTACACCTTC

V gene: TRBV2
J gene: TRBJ2-5
D gene: -
clone size: -
CDR3 protein: CASTVQETQYF
CDR3 DNA: TGTGCCAGCACAGTCCAAGAGACCCAGTACTTC

V gene: TRBV19
J gene: TRBJ1-5
D gene: TRBD1
clone size: -
CDR3 protein: CASSRKGQANNQPQHF
CDR3 DNA: TGTGCCAGTAGTAGAAAGGGACAGGCTAACAATCAGCCCCAGCATTTT

V gene: TRBV9
J gene: TRBJ1-2
D gene: -
clone size: -
CDR3 protein: CASSGWGDVNYGYTF
CDR3 DNA: TGTGCCAGCAGTGGGTGGGGGGACGTAAACTATGGCTACACCTTC

V gene: TRBV6-5
J gene: TRBJ1-1
D gene: -
clone size: once
CDR3 protein: CASSYRGKNTEAFF
CDR3 DNA: TGTGCCAGCAGTTACAGGGGGAAGAACACTGAAGCTTTCTTT

V gene: TRBV6-1
J gene: TRBJ1-4
D gene: TRBD1
clone size: -
CDR3 protein: CASSGQATNEKLFF
CDR3 DNA: TGTGCCAGCTCGGGACAGGCAACTAATGAAAAACTGTTTTTT

V gene: TRBV28
J gene: TRBJ2-2
D gene: -
clone size: -
CDR3 protein: CASSFRGAGTGELFF
CDR3 DNA: TGTGCCAGCAGTTTTCGGGGCGCGGGGACCGGGGAGCTGTTTTTT

V gene: TRBV18
J gene: TRBJ1-4
D gene: -
clone size: -
CDR3 protein: CASSPIQGGEKLFF
CDR3 DNA: TGTGCCAGCTCACCTATCCAGGGTGGCGAAAAACTGTTTTTT

V gene: TRBV7-2
J gene: TRBJ2-1
D gene: -
clone size: -
CDR3 protein: CASSSVGTGGYNEQFF
CDR3 DNA: TGTGCCAGCAGCTCGGTCGGGACTGGGGGGTACAATGAGCAGTTCTTC

V gene: TRBV5-4
J gene: TRBJ2-5
D gene: -
clone size: -
CDR3 protein: CASMSTGVGETQYF
CDR3 DNA: TGTGCCAGCATGTCTACGGGGGTGGGAGAGACCCAGTACTTC

V gene: TRBV10-1
J gene: TRBJ1-1
D gene: -
clone size: -
CDR3 protein: CASRPGQRYTEAFF
CDR3 DNA: TGCGCCAGCAGACCCGGACAGAGATACACTGAAGCTTTCTTT

V gene: TRBV5-4
J gene: TRBJ2-1
D gene: -
clone size: -
CDR3 protein: CASTMGGGSYNEQFF
CDR3 DNA: TGTGCCAGCACTATGGGGGGTGGGTCCTACAATGAGCAGTTCTTC

V gene: TRBV2
J gene: TRBJ2-2
D gene: -
clone size: few
CDR3 protein: CASRPTVVRNTGELFF
CDR3 DNA: TGTGCCAGCAGGCCGACAGTGGTCCGAAACACCGGGGAGCTGTTTTTT

V gene: TRBV6-5
J gene: TRBJ1-1
D gene: TRBD1
clone size: -
CDR3 protein: CASRPQGARNTEAFF
CDR3 DNA: TGTGCCAGCAGACCGCAGGGGGCTAGGAACACTGAAGCTTTCTTT

V gene: TRBV2
J gene: TRBJ1-2
D gene: -
clone size: -
CDR3 protein: CASSDPPDIPGGYTF
CDR3 DNA: TGTGCCAGCAGTGATCCCCCGGACATTCCGGGCGGCTACACCTTC

V gene: TRBV7-9
J gene: TRBJ1-2
D gene: -
clone size: -
CDR3 protein: CASSPTGEGYGYTF
CDR3 DNA: TGTGCCAGCAGCCCTACCGGGGAGGGGTATGGCTACACCTTC